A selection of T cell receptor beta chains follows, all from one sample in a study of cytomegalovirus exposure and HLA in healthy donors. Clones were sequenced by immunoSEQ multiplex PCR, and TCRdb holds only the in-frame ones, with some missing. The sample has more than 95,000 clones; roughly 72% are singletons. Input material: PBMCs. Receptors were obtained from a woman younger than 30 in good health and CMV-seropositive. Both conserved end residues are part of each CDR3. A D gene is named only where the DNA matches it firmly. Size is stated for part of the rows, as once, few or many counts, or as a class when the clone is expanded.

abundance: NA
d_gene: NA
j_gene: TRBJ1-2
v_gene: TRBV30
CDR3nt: TGTGCCACCCGAGGGGGGGAGAATGGCTACACCTTC
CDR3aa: CATRGGENGYTF

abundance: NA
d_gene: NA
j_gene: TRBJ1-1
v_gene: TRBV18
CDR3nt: TGTGCCAGCCACAGGGTTCTGGACACTGAAGCTTTCTTT
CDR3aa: CASHRVLDTEAFF

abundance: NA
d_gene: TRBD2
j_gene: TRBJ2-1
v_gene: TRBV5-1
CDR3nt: TGCGCCAGCAGCCTGGGGACTAGCGGGAGCTCGTGGGATGAGCAGTTCTTC
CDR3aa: CASSLGTSGSSWDEQFF

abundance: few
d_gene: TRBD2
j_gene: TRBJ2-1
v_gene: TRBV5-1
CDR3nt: TGCGCCAGCAATAGCGGGAGCATAGGTGAGCAGTTCTTC
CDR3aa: CASNSGSIGEQFF

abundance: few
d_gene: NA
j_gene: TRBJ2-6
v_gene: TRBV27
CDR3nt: TGTGCCAGCAGTTTTTCGTTTTTTGGGGCCAACGTCCTGACTTTC
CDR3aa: CASSFSFFGANVLTF

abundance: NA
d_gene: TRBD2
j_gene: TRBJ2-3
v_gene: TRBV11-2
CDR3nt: TGTGCCAGCAGCCTATGGACTAGCGTTAGCACAGATACGCAGTATTTT
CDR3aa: CASSLWTSVSTDTQYF

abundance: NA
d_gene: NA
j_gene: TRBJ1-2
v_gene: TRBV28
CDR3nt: TGTGCCAGCAGTACCCGGACGGCGGGGGGGGATGGCTACACCTTC
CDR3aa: CASSTRTAGGDGYTF

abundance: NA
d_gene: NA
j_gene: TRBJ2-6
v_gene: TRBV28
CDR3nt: TGTGCCAGCAGTTTGGCGCCAGGTAACCCTGGGGCCAACGTCCTGACTTTC
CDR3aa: CASSLAPGNPGANVLTF

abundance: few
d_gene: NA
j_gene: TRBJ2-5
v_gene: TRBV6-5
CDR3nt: TGTGCCGGACAGGGGCCCCAACTAGCGGAAGAGACCCAGTACTTC
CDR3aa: CAGQGPQLAEETQYF

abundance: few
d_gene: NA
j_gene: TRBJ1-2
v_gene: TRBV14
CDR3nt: TGTGCCAGCAGCCACGGGGACACTGTCCGATATGGCTACACCTTC
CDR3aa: CASSHGDTVRYGYTF

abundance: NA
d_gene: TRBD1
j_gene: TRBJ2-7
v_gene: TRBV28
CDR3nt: TGTGCCAGCAGGACAGGGGGCTTATACGAGCAGTACTTC
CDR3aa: CASRTGGLYEQYF

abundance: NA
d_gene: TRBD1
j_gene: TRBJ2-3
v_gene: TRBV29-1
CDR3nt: TGCAGCGTTGACCCCGGGACAGGGCCCACTGTTACGCAGTATTTT
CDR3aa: CSVDPGTGPTVTQYF

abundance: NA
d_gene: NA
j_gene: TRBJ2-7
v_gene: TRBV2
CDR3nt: TGTGCCAGCAGGAACCCCTCGGAGAGATTCTACGAGCAGTACTTC
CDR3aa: CASRNPSERFYEQYF

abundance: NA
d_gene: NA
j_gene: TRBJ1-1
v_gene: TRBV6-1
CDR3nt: TGTGCTTACCGGGGGGGAGTTAACACTGAAGCTTTCTTT
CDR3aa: CAYRGGVNTEAFF

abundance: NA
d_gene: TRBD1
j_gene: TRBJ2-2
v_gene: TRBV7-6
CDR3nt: TGTGCCAGCAGCTTAAACGCAGGGGGCACCGGGGAGCTGTTTTTT
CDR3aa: CASSLNAGGTGELFF

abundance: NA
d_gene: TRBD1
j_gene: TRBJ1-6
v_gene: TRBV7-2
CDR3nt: TGTGCCAGCAGCTTAGCGGAGACAGGGCTTTCACCCCTCCACTTT
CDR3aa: CASSLAETGLSPLHF

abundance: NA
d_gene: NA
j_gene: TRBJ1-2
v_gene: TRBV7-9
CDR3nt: TGTGCCAGCAGCTTAGGGGAGGGGTACTATGGCTACACCTTC
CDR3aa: CASSLGEGYYGYTF

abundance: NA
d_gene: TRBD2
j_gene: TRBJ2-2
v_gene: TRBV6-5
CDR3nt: TGTGCCAGCTTAGCGGGAGGGGCCGGGGAGCTGTTTTTT
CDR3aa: CASLAGGAGELFF

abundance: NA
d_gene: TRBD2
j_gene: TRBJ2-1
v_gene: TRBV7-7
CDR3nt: TGTGCTAGCAGCTTGGTACTAGCGGGGGTTAATGAGCAGTTCTTC
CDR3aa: CASSLVLAGVNEQFF

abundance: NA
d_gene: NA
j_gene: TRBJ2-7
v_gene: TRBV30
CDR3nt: TGTGCCTGGAGTGTACTGGAGGAGTTAGGCGAGCAGTACTTC
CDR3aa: CAWSVLEELGEQYF

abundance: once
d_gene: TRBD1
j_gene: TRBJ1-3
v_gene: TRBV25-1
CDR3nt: TGTGCCAGCAGTGCGACAGGGCCCTTGGGTGGAAACACCATATATTTT
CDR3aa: CASSATGPLGGNTIYF

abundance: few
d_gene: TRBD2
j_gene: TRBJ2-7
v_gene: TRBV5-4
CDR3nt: TGTGCCAGCAGCGACGGGATTCTCGGGGCGGGAGCGTCCTACGAGCAGTACTTC
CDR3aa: CASSDGILGAGASYEQYF

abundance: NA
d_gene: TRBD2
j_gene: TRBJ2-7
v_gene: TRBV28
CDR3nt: TGTGCCAGCAGTCCTTATCTAGCGGGGACGAGCTCCTACGAGCAGTACTTC
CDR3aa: CASSPYLAGTSSYEQYF

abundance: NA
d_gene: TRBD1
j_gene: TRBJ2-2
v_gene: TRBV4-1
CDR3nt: TGCGCCAGCAGCCAGAGGGGGCTCTGGGGCCCGAACACCGGGGAGCTGTTTTTT
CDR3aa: CASSQRGLWGPNTGELFF

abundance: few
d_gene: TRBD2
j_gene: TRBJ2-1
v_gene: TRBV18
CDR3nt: TGTGCCAGCTCACCCCTGACTAGCGGGAAGGGTGAGCAGTTCTTC
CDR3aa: CASSPLTSGKGEQFF

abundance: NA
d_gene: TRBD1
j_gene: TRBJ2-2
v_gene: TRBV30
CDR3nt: TGTGCCTGGGGACGACAGGGATCCACCGGGGAGCTGTTTTTT
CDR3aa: CAWGRQGSTGELFF

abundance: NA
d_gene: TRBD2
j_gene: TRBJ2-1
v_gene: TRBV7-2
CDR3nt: TGTGCCAGCAGCCTACACCGGCTAGCGGGAGGGCCAGGTGAGCAGTTCTTC
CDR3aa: CASSLHRLAGGPGEQFF

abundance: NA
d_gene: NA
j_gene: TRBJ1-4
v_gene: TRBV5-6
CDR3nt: TGTGCCAGCAGCTTACTGACAGATTCTAATGAAAAACTGTTTTTT
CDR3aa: CASSLLTDSNEKLFF

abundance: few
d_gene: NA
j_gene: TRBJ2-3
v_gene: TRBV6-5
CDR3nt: TGTGCCAGCAGTGGGGGGACTGAAGATACGCAGTATTTT
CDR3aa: CASSGGTEDTQYF

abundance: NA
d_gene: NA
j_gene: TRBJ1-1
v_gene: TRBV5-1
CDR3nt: TGCGCCAGCAGATTACGGTTTATGAACACTGAAGCTTTCTTT
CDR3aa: CASRLRFMNTEAFF